Listed below are T cell receptor beta chains from one sample, sequenced in a study of cytomegalovirus exposure and HLA in healthy donors. Libraries were prepared by immunoSEQ multiplex PCR; TCRdb keeps only in-frame clonotypes and omits some of them. The sample includes 140,000 or so clones, more than 70% seen only once; the top ten take 1.5% to 2%. The sample was PBMCs. The source of these receptors is a woman aged 40-49 years in good health and CMV-seronegative. Both conserved end residues are part of each CDR3. The order of the fields is J gene, V gene, D gene, clone size, CDR3 protein, CDR3 DNA. A D gene is named only where the DNA matches it firmly. Size is omitted from some rows. Given values are once, few, many or a class for expanded clones.

>TRBJ1-1|TRBV19|NA|NA
CASSQGGLTEAFF
TGTGCCAGTAGTCAGGGAGGGCTCACTGAAGCTTTCTTT
>TRBJ2-3|TRBV27|TRBD1|NA
CASSLQGAADTQYF
TGTGCCAGCAGTCTCCAGGGGGCCGCAGATACGCAGTATTTT
>TRBJ1-1|TRBV4-1|NA|NA
CASSSLQSNTEAFF
TGCGCCAGCAGCTCCCTACAGAGTAACACTGAAGCTTTCTTT
>TRBJ2-1|TRBV4-1|TRBD2|NA
CASSQKGLAGGVNEQFF
TGCGCCAGCAGCCAAAAGGGACTAGCGGGGGGGGTGAATGAGCAGTTCTTC
>TRBJ2-2|TRBV5-1|NA|NA
CASSAGPNTNTGELFF
TGCGCCAGCAGCGCAGGCCCTAACACGAACACCGGGGAGCTGTTTTTT
>TRBJ2-5|TRBV6-5|TRBD1|NA
CASSYSGQGSETQYF
TGTGCCAGCAGTTACTCGGGACAGGGATCGGAGACCCAGTACTTC
>TRBJ1-1|TRBV4-1|NA|once
CASSQDLSQGVNTEAFF
TGCGCCAGCAGCCAAGATTTATCACAGGGTGTGAACACTGAAGCTTTCTTT
>TRBJ1-2|TRBV11-2|TRBD1|NA
CASTLDRGRGYTF
TGTGCCAGCACCTTAGACAGGGGGAGAGGCTACACCTTC
>TRBJ2-7|TRBV2|TRBD2|NA
CASSPSGGFYEQYF
TGTGCCAGCAGTCCTAGCGGGGGGTTTTACGAGCAGTACTTC
>TRBJ2-7|TRBV10-2|NA|NA
CASSDPTGGSSYEQYF
TGCGCCAGCAGTGACCCGACAGGTGGGAGCTCCTACGAGCAGTACTTC
>TRBJ2-5|TRBV5-1|TRBD2|NA
CASSLEGSGGQETQYF
TGCGCCAGCAGCTTGGAAGGTAGCGGGGGACAAGAGACCCAGTACTTC
>TRBJ2-6|TRBV10-1|NA|NA
CASSEWPGANVLTF
TGCGCCAGCAGTGAGTGGCCTGGGGCCAACGTCCTGACTTTC